This T cell receptor (beta chain) was sequenced for a study of T-cell reconstitution after alpha-beta-depleted transplantation in children. Study-level points and caveats: High day-60 TCRbeta diversity in some patients came from surviving recipient T cells and thymic progenitors. At around two months after transplant, the alpha-beta T cells were reportedly derived from several hundred expanded clones that came from non-depleted graft cells. One year post-transplant, T-cell counts and diversity were largely derived from T cells produced anew.

This clonotype has a handful of counts. As yet, its antigen is unknown. A library of TCRbeta sequences, prepared with unique molecular identifiers, was generated. Each CDR3 protein is one row after TCRdb ran MiXCR on the PCR reads. The repertoire holds around 130,000 distinct CDR3 sequences, with roughly 10% as singletons. Specimen: PBMCs, mostly from graft donor cells, collected 180 days after TCRalphabeta/CD19-depleted stem cell transplant. The receptor's source is a girl under three years old who had a stem cell transplant for combined immunodeficiency, so the T cells may come from the graft donor.

The CDR3 nucleotides are TGTGCCATCAGTGAGCAGGGGGTTGAAAAACTGTTTTTT. Translation: CAISEQGVEKLFF. The chain is built from TRBV10-3 and TRBJ1-4, with 7 bases lining up with TRBD1. Trimming removed 2 bases from V and 7 bases from J; junction bases left unmatched: 1. Germline loops: CDR1 ENHRY, CDR2 SYGVKD. There are 13 residues in the CDR3.